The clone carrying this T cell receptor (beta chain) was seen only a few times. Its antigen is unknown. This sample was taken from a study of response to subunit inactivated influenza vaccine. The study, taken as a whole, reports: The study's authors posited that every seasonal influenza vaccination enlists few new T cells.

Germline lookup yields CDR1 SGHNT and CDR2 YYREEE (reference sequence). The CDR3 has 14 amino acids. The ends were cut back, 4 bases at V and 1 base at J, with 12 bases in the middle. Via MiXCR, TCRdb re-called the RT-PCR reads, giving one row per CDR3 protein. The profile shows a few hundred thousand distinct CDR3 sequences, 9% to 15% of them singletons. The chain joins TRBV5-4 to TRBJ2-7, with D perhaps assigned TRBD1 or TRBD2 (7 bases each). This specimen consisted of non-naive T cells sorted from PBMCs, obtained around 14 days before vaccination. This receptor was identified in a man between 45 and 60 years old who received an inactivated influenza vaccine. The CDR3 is CASSAGGGSYEQYF. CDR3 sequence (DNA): TGTGCCAGCAGCGCAGGGGGGGGGTCCTACGAGCAGTACTTC.